A selection of T cell receptor beta chains follows, all from one sample in a study of T cell changes during pregnancy in multiple sclerosis. The data were produced by immunoSEQ multiplex PCR, yet TCRdb's version contains in-frame clones alone and is incomplete. The data hold 50,000 to 65,000 clones, with less than 95% observed a single time. The material sequenced was peripheral blood, taken in the first trimester of pregnancy. All receptors come from a female donor in good health, enrolled as a control in a pregnancy study. Both conserved end residues are part of each CDR3. A D gene is named only where the DNA matches it firmly. The size of a clone is reported for some rows only, either as once, few or many, or as a class for expanded clones.

CDR3 length: 14
D gene: NA
J gene: TRBJ1-1
V gene: TRBV5-1
clone size: NA
CDR3 protein: CASKYSIENTEAFF
CDR3 DNA: TGCGCCAGCAAGTACAGCATTGAGAACACTGAAGCTTTCTTT

CDR3 length: 16
D gene: NA
J gene: TRBJ2-7
V gene: TRBV27
clone size: NA
CDR3 protein: CASSLSEGHLSYEQYF
CDR3 DNA: TGTGCCAGCAGTTTATCAGAGGGCCACCTCTCCTACGAGCAGTACTTC

CDR3 length: 16
D gene: TRBD2
J gene: TRBJ2-3
V gene: TRBV10-1
clone size: once
CDR3 protein: CASSEVGTTSTDTQYF
CDR3 DNA: TGCGCCAGCAGTGAGGTCGGGACTACTAGCACAGATACGCAGTATTTT

CDR3 length: 14
D gene: TRBD1
J gene: TRBJ2-1
V gene: TRBV7-3
clone size: NA
CDR3 protein: CASSPGTGADEQFF
CDR3 DNA: TGTGCCAGCAGCCCAGGGACAGGGGCTGATGAGCAGTTCTTC

CDR3 length: 15
D gene: NA
J gene: TRBJ2-1
V gene: TRBV6-1
clone size: NA
CDR3 protein: CASSEVGHIDNEQFF
CDR3 DNA: TGTGCCAGCAGTGAAGTTGGGCACATAGACAATGAGCAGTTCTTC

CDR3 length: 13
D gene: NA
J gene: TRBJ2-5
V gene: TRBV7-8
clone size: NA
CDR3 protein: CASYRLSGETQYF
CDR3 DNA: TGTGCCAGCTACCGGCTCAGCGGAGAGACCCAGTACTTC

CDR3 length: 14
D gene: NA
J gene: TRBJ2-7
V gene: TRBV27
clone size: NA
CDR3 protein: CASSLRLAAYEQYF
CDR3 DNA: TGTGCCAGCAGTTTAAGGCTAGCAGCCTACGAGCAGTACTTC

CDR3 length: 18
D gene: NA
J gene: TRBJ2-1
V gene: TRBV19
clone size: NA
CDR3 protein: CASSTTLLARYADDEQFF
CDR3 DNA: TGTGCCAGTAGTACAACCCTTCTGGCTAGGTACGCGGATGATGAGCAGTTCTTC

CDR3 length: 12
D gene: NA
J gene: TRBJ1-2
V gene: TRBV30
clone size: NA
CDR3 protein: CAWGRSIYGYTF
CDR3 DNA: TGTGCCTGGGGCCGATCCATCTATGGCTACACCTTC

CDR3 length: 13
D gene: NA
J gene: TRBJ1-5
V gene: TRBV28
clone size: NA
CDR3 protein: CASSMGGNQPQHF
CDR3 DNA: TGTGCCAGCAGTATGGGGGGGAATCAGCCCCAGCATTTT

CDR3 length: 16
D gene: NA
J gene: TRBJ1-1
V gene: TRBV7-9
clone size: NA
CDR3 protein: CASSLEEVGGRTEAFF
CDR3 DNA: TGTGCCAGCAGCTTAGAGGAGGTTGGGGGGAGGACTGAAGCTTTCTTT

CDR3 length: 18
D gene: TRBD2
J gene: TRBJ2-2
V gene: TRBV7-2
clone size: NA
CDR3 protein: CASSVWLAGGPGTGELFF
CDR3 DNA: TGTGCCAGCAGCGTCTGGCTAGCGGGAGGGCCAGGCACCGGGGAGCTGTTTTTT

CDR3 length: 12
D gene: NA
J gene: TRBJ1-6
V gene: TRBV30
clone size: NA
CDR3 protein: CAWSPSSSPLHF
CDR3 DNA: TGTGCCTGGAGTCCCTCTAGTTCACCCCTCCACTTT

CDR3 length: 15
D gene: TRBD1
J gene: TRBJ1-2
V gene: TRBV6-5
clone size: NA
CDR3 protein: CASRAGTGGADGYTF
CDR3 DNA: TGTGCCAGCAGGGCCGGGACAGGGGGCGCCGATGGCTACACCTTC

CDR3 length: 13
D gene: NA
J gene: TRBJ2-7
V gene: TRBV30
clone size: NA
CDR3 protein: CAWSLRVSYEQYF
CDR3 DNA: TGTGCCTGGAGTCTCCGGGTCTCCTACGAGCAGTACTTC

CDR3 length: 15
D gene: TRBD1
J gene: TRBJ1-5
V gene: TRBV2
clone size: NA
CDR3 protein: CASRSGGNSNQPQHF
CDR3 DNA: TGTGCCAGCAGATCAGGGGGCAATAGCAATCAGCCCCAGCATTTT

CDR3 length: 18
D gene: TRBD1
J gene: TRBJ2-3
V gene: TRBV5-1
clone size: NA
CDR3 protein: CASSPQPGQGPSTDTQYF
CDR3 DNA: TGCGCCAGCAGTCCTCAACCGGGACAGGGTCCTAGCACAGATACGCAGTATTTT

CDR3 length: 13
D gene: NA
J gene: TRBJ2-1
V gene: TRBV25-1
clone size: NA
CDR3 protein: CASLNPGGNEQFF
CDR3 DNA: TGTGCCAGCCTCAATCCAGGAGGAAATGAGCAGTTCTTC

CDR3 length: 13
D gene: TRBD1
J gene: TRBJ1-2
V gene: TRBV6-1
clone size: NA
CDR3 protein: CASSETGGWGYTF
CDR3 DNA: TGTGCCAGCAGTGAGACAGGGGGCTGGGGCTACACCTTC

CDR3 length: 15
D gene: TRBD2
J gene: TRBJ2-2
V gene: TRBV6-1
clone size: NA
CDR3 protein: CASSELAGGTGELFF
CDR3 DNA: TGTGCCAGCAGTGAATTAGCGGGGGGTACCGGGGAGCTGTTTTTT

CDR3 length: 14
D gene: NA
J gene: TRBJ1-1
V gene: TRBV5-1
clone size: NA
CDR3 protein: CASSWGGLNTEAFF
CDR3 DNA: TGCGCCAGCAGCTGGGGGGGGCTGAACACTGAAGCTTTCTTT

CDR3 length: 14
D gene: NA
J gene: TRBJ2-5
V gene: TRBV9
clone size: NA
CDR3 protein: CASSVGGAQETQYF
CDR3 DNA: TGTGCCAGCAGCGTGGGGGGGGCGCAAGAGACCCAGTACTTC